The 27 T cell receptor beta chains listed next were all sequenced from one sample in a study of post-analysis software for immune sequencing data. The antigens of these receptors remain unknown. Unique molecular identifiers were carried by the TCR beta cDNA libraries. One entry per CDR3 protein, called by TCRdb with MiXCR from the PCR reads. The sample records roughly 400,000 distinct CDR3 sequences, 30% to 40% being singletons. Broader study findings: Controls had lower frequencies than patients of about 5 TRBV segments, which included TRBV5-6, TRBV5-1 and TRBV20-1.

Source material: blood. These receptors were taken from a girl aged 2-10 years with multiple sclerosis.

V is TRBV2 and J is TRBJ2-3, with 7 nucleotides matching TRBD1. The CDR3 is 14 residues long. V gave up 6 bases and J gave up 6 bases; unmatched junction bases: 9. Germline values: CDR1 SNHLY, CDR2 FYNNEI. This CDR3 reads CASSRQGSWDTQYF. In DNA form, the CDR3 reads TGTGCCAGCAGCAGACAGGGTTCGTGGGATACGCAGTATTTT.

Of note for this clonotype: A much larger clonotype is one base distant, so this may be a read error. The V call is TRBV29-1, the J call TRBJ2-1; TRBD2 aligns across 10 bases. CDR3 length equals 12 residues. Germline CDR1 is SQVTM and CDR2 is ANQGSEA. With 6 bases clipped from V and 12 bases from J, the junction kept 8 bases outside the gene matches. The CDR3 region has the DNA TGCAGCGTATTGGGGACTAGCGATGGGCAGTTCTTC. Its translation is CSVLGTSDGQFF.

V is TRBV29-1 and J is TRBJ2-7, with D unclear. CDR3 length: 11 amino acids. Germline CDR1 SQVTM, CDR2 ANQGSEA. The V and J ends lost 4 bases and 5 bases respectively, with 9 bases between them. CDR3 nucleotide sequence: TGCAGCGTTGGCCTCCAGGACGAGCAGTACTTC. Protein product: CSVGLQDEQYF.

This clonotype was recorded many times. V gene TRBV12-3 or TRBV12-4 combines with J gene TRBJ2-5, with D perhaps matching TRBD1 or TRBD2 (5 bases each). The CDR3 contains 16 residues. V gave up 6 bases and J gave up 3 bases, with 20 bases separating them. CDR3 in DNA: TGTGCCAGCAGCCGAACCCATTGGCAGGGAGAAGAGACCCAGTACTTC. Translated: CASSRTHWQGEETQYF.

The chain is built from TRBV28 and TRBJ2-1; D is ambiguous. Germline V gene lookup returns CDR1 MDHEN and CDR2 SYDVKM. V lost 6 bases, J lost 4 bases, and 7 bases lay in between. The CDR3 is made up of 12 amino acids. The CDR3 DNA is TGTGCCAGCAGGACGGAGTACAATGAGCAGTTCTTC. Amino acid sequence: CASRTEYNEQFF.

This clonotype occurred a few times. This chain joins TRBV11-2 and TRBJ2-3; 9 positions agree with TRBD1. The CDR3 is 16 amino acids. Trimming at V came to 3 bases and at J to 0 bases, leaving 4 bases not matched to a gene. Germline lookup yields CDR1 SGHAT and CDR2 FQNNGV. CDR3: CASSFTGGRSTDTQYF. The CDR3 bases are TGTGCCAGCAGCTTTACAGGGGGCCGAAGCACAGATACGCAGTATTTT.

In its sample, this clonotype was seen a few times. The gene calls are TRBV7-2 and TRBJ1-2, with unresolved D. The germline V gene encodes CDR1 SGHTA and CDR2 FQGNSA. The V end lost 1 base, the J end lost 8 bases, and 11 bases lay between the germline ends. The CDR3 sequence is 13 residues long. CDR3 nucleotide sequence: TGTGCCAGCAGCTTAGGACTCGATATCGGCTACACCTTC. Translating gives CASSLGLDIGYTF.

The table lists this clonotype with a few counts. The CDR3 nucleotides read TGCAGCGTCGATGACAGGAACACTGAAGCTTTCTTT. It is translated as CSVDDRNTEAFF. The chain is built from TRBV29-1 and TRBJ1-1, with a tentative D call TRBD1 (5 bases). V dropped 6 bases and J dropped 1 base, with 9 bases sitting between them. This CDR3 region has 12 residues. Germline V gives CDR1 SQVTM, CDR2 ANQGSEA.

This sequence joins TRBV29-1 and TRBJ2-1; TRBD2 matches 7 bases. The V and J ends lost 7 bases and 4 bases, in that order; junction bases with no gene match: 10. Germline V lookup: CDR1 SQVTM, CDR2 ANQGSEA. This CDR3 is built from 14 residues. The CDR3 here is CSAWSLAEYNEQFF. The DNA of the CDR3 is TGCAGCGCCTGGAGTCTAGCGGAATACAATGAGCAGTTCTTC.

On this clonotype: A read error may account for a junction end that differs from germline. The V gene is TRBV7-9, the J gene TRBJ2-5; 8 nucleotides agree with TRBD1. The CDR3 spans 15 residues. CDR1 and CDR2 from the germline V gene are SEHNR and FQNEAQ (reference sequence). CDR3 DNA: TGTGCCAGCAGCCCACGACAGGGGATGGGAGAGCCCCAGTACTTC. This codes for CASSPRQGMGEPQYF.

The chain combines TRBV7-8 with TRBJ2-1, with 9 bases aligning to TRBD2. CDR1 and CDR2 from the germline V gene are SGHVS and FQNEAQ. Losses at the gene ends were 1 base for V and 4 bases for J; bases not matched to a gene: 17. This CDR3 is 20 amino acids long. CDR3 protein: CASSLVTGLAPSLSYNEQFF. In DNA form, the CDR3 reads TGTGCCAGCAGCTTAGTAACGGGACTAGCCCCTAGTCTCAGTTACAATGAGCAGTTCTTC.

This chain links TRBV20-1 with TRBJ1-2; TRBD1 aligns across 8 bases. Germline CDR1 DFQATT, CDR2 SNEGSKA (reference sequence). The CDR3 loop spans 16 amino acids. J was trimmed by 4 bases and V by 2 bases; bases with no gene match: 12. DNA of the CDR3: TGCAGTGCTAGAACCAGGGGGCGTGTTCGGGTCTATGGCTACACCTTC. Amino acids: CSARTRGRVRVYGYTF.

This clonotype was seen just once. The CDR3 coding sequence is TGTGCCAGCAGTTTAGAGTCGCTGGGATACTATGGCTACACCTTC. It yields the protein CASSLESLGYYGYTF. The V gene is TRBV12-3 or TRBV12-4, the J gene TRBJ1-2; D is undetermined. The CDR3 has 15 amino acids. With 1 base removed from V and 3 bases from J, the gap between germline ends came to 12 bases.

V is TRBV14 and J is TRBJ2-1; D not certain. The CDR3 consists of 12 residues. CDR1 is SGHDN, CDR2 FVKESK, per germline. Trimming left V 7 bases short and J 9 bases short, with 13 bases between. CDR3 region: CASIPPGSEQFF. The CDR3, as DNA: TGTGCCAGCATCCCCCCGGGCAGTGAGCAGTTCTTC. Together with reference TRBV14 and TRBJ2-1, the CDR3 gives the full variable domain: EAGVTQFPSHSVIEKGQTVTLRCDPISGHDNLYWYRRVMGKEIKFLLHFVKESKQDESGMPNNRFLAERTGGTYSTLKVQPAELEDSGVYFCASIPPGSEQFFGPGTRLTVL.

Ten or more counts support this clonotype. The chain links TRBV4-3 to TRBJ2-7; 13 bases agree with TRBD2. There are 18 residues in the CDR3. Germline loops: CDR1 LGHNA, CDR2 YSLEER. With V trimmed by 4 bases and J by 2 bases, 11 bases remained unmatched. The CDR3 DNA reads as TGCGCCAGCAGCCGAACACTAGCGGGAGGGCACCGTGCCTACGAGCAGTACTTC. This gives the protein CASSRTLAGGHRAYEQYF.

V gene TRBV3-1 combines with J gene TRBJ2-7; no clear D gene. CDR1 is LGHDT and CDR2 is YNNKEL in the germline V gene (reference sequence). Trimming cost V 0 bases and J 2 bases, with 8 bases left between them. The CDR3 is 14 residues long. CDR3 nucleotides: TGTGCCAGCAGCCAAGACGGAGCAGCCTACGAGCAGTACTTC. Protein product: CASSQDGAAYEQYF.

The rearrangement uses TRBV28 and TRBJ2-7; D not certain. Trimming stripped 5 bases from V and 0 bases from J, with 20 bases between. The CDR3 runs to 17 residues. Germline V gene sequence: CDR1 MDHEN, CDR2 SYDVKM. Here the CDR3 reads CASSPIPAYSTSYEQYF. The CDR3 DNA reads TGTGCCAGCAGTCCGATCCCGGCCTACTCCACCTCCTACGAGCAGTACTTC. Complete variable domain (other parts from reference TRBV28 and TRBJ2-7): DVKVTQSSRYLVKRTGEKVFLECVQDMDHENMFWYRQDPGLGLRLIYFSYDVKMKEKGDIPEGYSVSREKKERFSLILESASTNQTSMYLCASSPIPAYSTSYEQYFGPGTRLTVT.

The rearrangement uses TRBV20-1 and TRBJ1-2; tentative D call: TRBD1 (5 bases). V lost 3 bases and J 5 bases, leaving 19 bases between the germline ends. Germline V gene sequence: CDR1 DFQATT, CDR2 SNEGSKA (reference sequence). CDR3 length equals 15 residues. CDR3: CSARLGDPRIYGYTF. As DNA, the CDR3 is TGCAGTGCTAGGCTAGGGGACCCTAGAATTTATGGCTACACCTTC.

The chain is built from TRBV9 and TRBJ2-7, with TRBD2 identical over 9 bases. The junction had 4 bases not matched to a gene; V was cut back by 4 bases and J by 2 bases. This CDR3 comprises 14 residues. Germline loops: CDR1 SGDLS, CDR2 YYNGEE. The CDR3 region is CASSPRTSAYEQYF. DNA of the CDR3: TGTGCCAGCAGCCCCCGGACTAGCGCCTACGAGCAGTACTTC.

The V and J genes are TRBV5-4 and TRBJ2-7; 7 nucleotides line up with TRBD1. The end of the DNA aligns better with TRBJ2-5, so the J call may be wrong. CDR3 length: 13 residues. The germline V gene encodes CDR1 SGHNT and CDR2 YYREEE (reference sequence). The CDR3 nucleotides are TGTGCCAGCAGCCGACAGGGTCCAGAGACCCAGTACTTC. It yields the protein CASSRQGPETQYF.

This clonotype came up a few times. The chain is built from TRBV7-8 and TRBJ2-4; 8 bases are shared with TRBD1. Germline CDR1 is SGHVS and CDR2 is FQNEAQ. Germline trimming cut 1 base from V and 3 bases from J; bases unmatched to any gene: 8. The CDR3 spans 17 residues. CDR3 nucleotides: TGTGCCAGCAGCTTAGTGGACAGGGTGGGGGACAAAAACATTCAGTACTTC. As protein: CASSLVDRVGDKNIQYF.

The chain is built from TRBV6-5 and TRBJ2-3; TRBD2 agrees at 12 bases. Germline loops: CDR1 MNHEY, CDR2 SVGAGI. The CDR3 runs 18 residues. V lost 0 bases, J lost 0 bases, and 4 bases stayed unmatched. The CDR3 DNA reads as TGTGCCAGCAGTTACTCAGCAGGACTAGCGGGAAGCACAGATACGCAGTATTTT. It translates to CASSYSAGLAGSTDTQYF.

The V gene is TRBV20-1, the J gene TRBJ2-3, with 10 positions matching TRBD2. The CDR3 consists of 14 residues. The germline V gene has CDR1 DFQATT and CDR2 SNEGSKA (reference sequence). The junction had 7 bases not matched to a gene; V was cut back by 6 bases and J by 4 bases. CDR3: CSANSGRSADTQYF. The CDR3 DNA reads TGCAGTGCCAATAGCGGGAGGTCCGCAGATACGCAGTATTTT.

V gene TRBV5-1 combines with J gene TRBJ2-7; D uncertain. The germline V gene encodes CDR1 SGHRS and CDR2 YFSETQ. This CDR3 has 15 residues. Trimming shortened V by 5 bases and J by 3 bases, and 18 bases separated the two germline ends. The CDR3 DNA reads TGCGCCAGCAGACAAAACACAAATCAGGACTACGAGCAGTACTTC. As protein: CASRQNTNQDYEQYF.

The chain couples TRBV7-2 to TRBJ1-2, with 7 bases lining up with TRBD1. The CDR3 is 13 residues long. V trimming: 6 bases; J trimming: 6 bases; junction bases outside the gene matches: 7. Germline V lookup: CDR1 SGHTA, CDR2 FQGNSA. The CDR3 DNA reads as TGTGCCAGCAGTTCGGACAGGTTCGATGGCTACACCTTC. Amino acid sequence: CASSSDRFDGYTF.

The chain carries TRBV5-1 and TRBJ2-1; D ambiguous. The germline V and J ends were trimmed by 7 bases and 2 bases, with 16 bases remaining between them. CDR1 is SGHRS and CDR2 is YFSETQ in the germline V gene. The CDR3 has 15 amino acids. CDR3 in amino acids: CASRYMAGPYNEQFF. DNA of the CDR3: TGCGCCAGCCGATACATGGCAGGCCCCTACAATGAGCAGTTCTTC.

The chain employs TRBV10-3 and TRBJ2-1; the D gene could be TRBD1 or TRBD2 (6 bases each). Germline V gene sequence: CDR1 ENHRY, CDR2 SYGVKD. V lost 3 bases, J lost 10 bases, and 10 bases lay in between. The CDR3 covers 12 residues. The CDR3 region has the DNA TGTGCCATCAGTGAAGGGGGGCACGAGCAGTTCTTC. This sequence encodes CAISEGGHEQFF.